A selection of T cell receptor beta chains follows, all from one sample in a study of OX40 agonist ivuxolimab in advanced cancers. Libraries were prepared by immunoSEQ multiplex PCR; TCRdb keeps only in-frame clonotypes and omits some of them. The table has approximately 90,000 clones, over 75% seen once. The starting material was CD4+ or CD8+ T cells sorted from blood, obtained in a trial of the OX40 agonist ivuxolimab. These receptor sequences come from an adult with an advanced solid tumor such as melanoma, head and neck, liver or kidney cancer. The CDR3 runs from the conserved cysteine through the conserved F or W. D genes are given only for firm matches. Clone size, where shown, is once, few, many, or a class for clones that have expanded.

d_call clone_size j_call v_call cdr3_aa cdr3_nt
NA NA TRBJ2-1 TRBV7-6 CASSEIAVGGGEQFF TGTGCCAGCAGCGAAATAGCGGTGGGCGGCGGTGAGCAGTTCTTC
NA NA TRBJ1-1 TRBV7-7 CASSLAANTEAFF TGTGCTAGCAGCTTAGCTGCGAACACTGAAGCTTTCTTT
NA NA TRBJ2-7 TRBV6-1 CASSEYGQSQTF TGTGCCAGCAGTGAATACGGACAGTCTCAAACCTTC
TRBD1 NA TRBJ2-1 TRBV7-2 CASSRDSFNNEQFF TGTGCCAGCAGCCGGGACAGCTTTAACAATGAGCAGTTCTTC
TRBD1 NA TRBJ1-2 TRBV6-1 CASRVPHRGGYTF TGTGCCAGCAGGGTGCCTCACAGGGGTGGCTACACCTTC
NA NA TRBJ2-3 TRBV21-1 CASSNVGEGQYF TGTGCCAGCAGCAACGTGGGAGAAGGGCAGTATTTT
NA NA TRBJ2-2 TRBV7-2 CASSFLAATGELFF TGTGCCAGCAGCTTTCTCGCGGCTACCGGGGAGCTGTTTTTT
NA NA TRBJ1-1 TRBV7-2 CASSLMGGRNTEAFF TGTGCCAGCAGCTTAATGGGGGGCCGGAACACTGAAGCTTTCTTT
NA NA TRBJ1-2 TRBV5-1 CASSLESNYGYTF TGCGCCAGCAGCTTAGAGAGCAACTATGGCTACACCTTC
TRBD2 NA TRBJ2-1 TRBV5-1 CASSLMTSGRGNEQFF TGCGCCAGCAGCTTGATGACTAGCGGGAGGGGGAATGAGCAGTTCTTC
NA NA TRBJ2-1 TRBV6-1 CASGLGGAYNEQFF TGTGCCAGCGGACTAGGGGGAGCTTACAATGAGCAGTTCTTC
NA NA TRBJ2-1 TRBV6-5 CASSRRYNEQFF TGTGCCAGCAGTCGGAGATACAATGAGCAGTTCTTC
NA NA TRBJ1-1 TRBV5-1 CASSLISGMNTEAFF TGCGCCAGCAGCTTGATTTCAGGGATGAACACTGAAGCTTTCTTT
NA NA TRBJ1-1 TRBV9 CASSVENTEAFF TGTGCCAGCAGCGTCGAAAACACTGAAGCTTTCTTT
NA once TRBJ2-5 TRBV5-1 CASSLGTAQETQYF TGCGCCAGCAGCTTGGGTACAGCTCAAGAGACCCAGTACTTC
TRBD2 NA TRBJ2-1 TRBV2 CASLFGGSSYNEQFF TGTGCCAGCTTGTTTGGCGGGAGCTCCTACAATGAGCAGTTCTTC
NA NA TRBJ1-5 TRBV19 CASSISQTVGNQPQHF TGTGCCAGTAGTATATCTCAGACAGTAGGCAATCAGCCCCAGCATTTT
NA few TRBJ2-7 TRBV5-1 CASSLGTYEQYF TGCGCCAGCAGCTTGGGTACCTACGAGCAGTACTTC
TRBD1 NA TRBJ1-1 TRBV5-1 CASSLTGGTEAFF TGCGCCAGCAGCCTGACAGGGGGCACTGAAGCTTTCTTT
NA NA TRBJ1-4 TRBV11-3 CASSGGAGTTNEKLFF TGTGCCAGCAGCGGAGGGGCCGGCACAACTAATGAAAAACTGTTTTTT
NA NA TRBJ1-4 TRBV10-3 CAISQGDNEKLFF TGTGCCATCAGTCAGGGAGATAATGAAAAACTGTTTTTT
NA NA TRBJ2-3 TRBV19 CASSMGESGDTQYF TGTGCCAGTAGTATGGGAGAATCGGGAGATACGCAGTATTTT
TRBD1 NA TRBJ1-1 TRBV19 CASTVDRVTEAFF TGTGCCAGTACTGTGGACAGGGTCACTGAAGCTTTCTTT
NA once TRBJ2-3 TRBV30 CAWKGARTDTQYF TGTGCCTGGAAAGGGGCACGAACAGATACGCAGTATTTT
TRBD1 NA TRBJ1-5 TRBV29-1 CSVATGVNQPQHF TGCAGCGTGGCTACAGGGGTCAATCAGCCCCAGCATTTT
TRBD1 NA TRBJ2-3 TRBV14 CASSQVTGATQYF TGTGCCAGCAGCCAAGTAACAGGGGCCACGCAGTATTTT
NA NA TRBJ2-3 TRBV9 CASSVAPPSDFSTDTQYF TGTGCCAGCAGCGTAGCCCCCCCCAGTGACTTCAGCACAGATACGCAGTATTTT
NA NA TRBJ2-3 TRBV5-4 CASSKLTDTQYF TGTGCCAGCAGCAAACTAACAGATACGCAGTATTTT
TRBD2 NA TRBJ2-5 TRBV5-1 CASSLTSGVQETQYF TGCGCCAGCAGCCTGACTAGCGGAGTCCAAGAGACCCAGTACTTC
NA NA TRBJ1-3 TRBV9 CASSLLGDGGNTIYF TGTGCCAGCAGCCTACTTGGGGACGGCGGAAACACCATATATTTT
TRBD2 NA TRBJ2-2 TRBV28 CASNFGGVASPNGELFF TGTGCCAGCAACTTCGGGGGGGTAGCCTCTCCGAACGGGGAGCTGTTTTTT
NA NA TRBJ1-1 TRBV2 CASGADRNTEAFF TGTGCCAGCGGGGCGGACAGGAACACTGAAGCTTTCTTT
TRBD2 NA TRBJ2-7 TRBV27 CASSRTSGRVTYEQYF TGTGCCAGCAGTCGGACTAGCGGGAGAGTTACCTACGAGCAGTACTTC
TRBD1 NA TRBJ1-2 TRBV4-2 CASSSQGQGAQGGYTF TGTGCCAGCAGCAGTCAGGGACAGGGGGCGCAGGGTGGCTACACCTTC
TRBD1 NA TRBJ2-3 TRBV11-2 CASSSTGGADTDTQYF TGTGCCAGCAGCTCGACAGGGGGCGCCGACACAGATACGCAGTATTTT
NA once TRBJ2-3 TRBV11-2 CASSSSRGKTSTDTQYF TGTGCCAGCAGCTCTAGTAGAGGGAAAACTAGCACAGATACGCAGTATTTT
NA NA TRBJ1-3 TRBV19 CASSMRREHFSGNTIYF TGTGCCAGTAGTATGAGGAGAGAACATTTCTCTGGAAACACCATATATTTT
TRBD1 NA TRBJ2-7 TRBV5-1 CASSSTGNYEQYF TGCGCCAGCAGCTCGACAGGGAACTACGAGCAGTACTTC
TRBD1 NA TRBJ1-2 TRBV6-5 CASRGTGNLSGYTF TGTGCCAGCAGGGGGACAGGGAATCTCAGTGGCTACACCTTC
NA once TRBJ2-3 TRBV10-2 CASTGRFTDTQYF TGCGCCAGCACCGGGAGATTCACAGATACGCAGTATTTT
NA NA TRBJ2-5 TRBV28 CASSLMTETQYF TGTGCCAGCAGTTTAATGACAGAGACCCAGTACTTC
NA NA TRBJ1-5 TRBV7-6 CASSLRGSNQPQHF TGTGCCAGCAGCTTAAGGGGTAGCAATCAGCCCCAGCATTTT
TRBD1 NA TRBJ2-7 TRBV6-1 CASRVRGPRGYEQYF TGTGCCAGCAGGGTACGGGGCCCCAGGGGGTACGAGCAGTACTTC
NA once TRBJ2-7 TRBV6-5 CASRRLEEQYF TGTGCCAGCAGGCGCTTGGAAGAGCAGTACTTC
NA NA TRBJ2-7 TRBV27 CASSFLDPYEQYF TGTGCCAGCAGTTTCCTCGACCCCTACGAGCAGTACTTC
NA NA TRBJ1-2 TRBV5-1 CASSLGRGANYGYTF TGCGCCAGCAGCTTGGGACGAGGAGCTAACTATGGCTACACCTTC
NA NA TRBJ1-4 TRBV11-3 CASSHQRGGYPRDEKLFF TGTGCCAGCAGCCACCAACGAGGGGGGTACCCTCGAGACGAAAAACTGTTTTTT
NA NA TRBJ2-7 TRBV7-8 CASSLADSSYEQYF TGTGCCAGCAGCTTAGCCGACAGCTCATACGAGCAGTACTTC